The 19 T cell receptor beta chains below come from one sample, sequenced in a study of T cell responses to AZD1222 COVID-19 vaccine. Clones were read by immunoSEQ multiplex PCR, and TCRdb kept only the in-frame ones, dropping some. The sample shows approximately 110,000 clones, roughly 90% of them seen only once. The sample here was peripheral blood, taken on day 0 of AZD1222 vaccination. The receptors stem from an adult in good health.

This rearrangement joins TRBV27 to TRBJ2-7; D gene unclear. Germline assignment: CDR1 MNHEY and CDR2 SMNVEV (reference sequence). This CDR3 comprises 13 residues. Between the trimmed V and J ends, which lost 6 bases and 1 base, there was a span of 10 bases. Here the CDR3 reads CASSLGPSYEQYF. Written as DNA, the CDR3 is TGTGCCAGCAGCCTAGGACCGTCCTACGAGCAGTACTTC.

This chain uses TRBV2 with TRBJ2-7; 8 nucleotides agree with TRBD2. Germline V gives CDR1 SNHLY, CDR2 FYNNEI. The CDR3 totals 14 residues. V shed 7 bases, J shed 2 bases, and the junction held 7 bases outside the gene matches. CDR3 sequence reads: CASTPGGVAYEQYF. CDR3 DNA: TGTGCCAGCACCCCCGGGGGGGTGGCCTACGAGCAGTACTTC. The whole variable domain, filled in from reference TRBV2 and TRBJ2-7, reads EPEVTQTPSHQVTQMGQEVILRCVPISNHLYFYWYRQILGQKVEFLVSFYNNEISEKSEIFDDQFSVERPDGSNFTLKIRSTKLEDSAMYFCASTPGGVAYEQYFGPGTRLTVT.

The rearrangement links TRBV11-3 to TRBJ1-1, with TRBD1 identical over 8 bases. The trim removed 4 bases at V and 7 bases at J, leaving 8 bases unmatched. CDR1 and CDR2 from the germline V gene are SGHNT and YENEEA. The CDR3 runs to 14 residues. The CDR3 sequence: CASSSGQGEVEAFF. CDR3 coding DNA: TGTGCCAGCAGCTCAGGACAGGGCGAGGTTGAAGCTTTCTTT.

The chain has TRBV5-1 and TRBJ2-7; a possible D gene is TRBD1 (6 bases). This CDR3 has 14 residues. Trimming removed 1 base at V and 3 bases at J, with 11 bases between. Germline loops: CDR1 SGHRS, CDR2 YFSETQ. The CDR3 loop reads CASSLLGQIYEQYF. CDR3 coding DNA: TGCGCCAGCAGCTTGCTCGGACAGATCTACGAGCAGTACTTC. Supplemented by reference TRBV5-1 and TRBJ2-7, the full variable domain reads KAGVTQTPRYLIKTRGQQVTLSCSPISGHRSVSWYQQTPGQGLQFLFEYFSETQRNKGNFPGRFSGRQFSNSRSEMNVSTLELGDSALYLCASSLLGQIYEQYFGPGTRLTVT.

V usage is TRBV12-3 or TRBV12-4 and J usage is TRBJ2-5, with D unclear. The CDR3 sequence is 11 residues long. V lost 4 bases and J 0 bases, leaving 0 bases between the germline ends. The CDR3 loop reads CASSYQETQYF. The CDR3 DNA reads TGTGCCAGCAGTTACCAAGAGACCCAGTACTTC.

The V gene is TRBV29-1, the J gene TRBJ1-2; D call uncertain. V lost 6 bases and J lost 7, with 18 bases in between. Germline lookup yields CDR1 SQVTM and CDR2 ANQGSEA. The CDR3 extends over 13 amino acids. DNA of the CDR3: TGCAGCGTCTCTCGGGGATCTTCCTCTGGCTACACCTTC. Its translation is CSVSRGSSSGYTF.

The V call is TRBV28, the J call TRBJ1-1; D ambiguous. V lost 3 bases, J lost 7 bases, and 15 bases lay in between. The CDR3 runs 14 residues. Germline V gene data show CDR1 as MDHEN and CDR2 as SYDVKM. The CDR3 loop reads CASSLVGRTDEAFF. CDR3 bases: TGTGCCAGCAGTTTGGTTGGTAGGACCGATGAAGCTTTCTTT.

This chain links TRBV2 with TRBJ2-2; D unresolved. Germline V lookup: CDR1 SNHLY, CDR2 FYNNEI. V was cut by 6 bases and J by 6 bases, with 11 bases left in between. The CDR3 contains 13 residues. The CDR3 DNA follows: TGTGCCAGCAGCCCTAAATCGCCCGGGGAGCTGTTTTTT. This codes for CASSPKSPGELFF. The full variable domain, rest sourced from reference TRBV2 and TRBJ2-2, is EPEVTQTPSHQVTQMGQEVILRCVPISNHLYFYWYRQILGQKVEFLVSFYNNEISEKSEIFDDQFSVERPDGSNFTLKIRSTKLEDSAMYFCASSPKSPGELFFGEGSRLTVL.

The rearrangement links TRBV6-1 to TRBJ2-7; D might be TRBD1 (5 bases). The length of the CDR3 is 15 residues. The V gene's germline CDR1 is MNHNS and CDR2 SASEGT. Trimming left V 1 base short and J 1 base short, with 11 bases between. The CDR3 loop is CASSEVRVLSYEQYF. For the CDR3, the DNA is TGTGCCAGCAGTGAAGTCAGGGTTTTGTCCTACGAGCAGTACTTC.

The CDR3, as DNA: TGTGCCAGCAGTTTGAAGGGAGTCTTTTGGAACGAGCAGTACTTC. This translates into CASSLKGVFWNEQYF. V usage is TRBV28 and J usage is TRBJ2-7, with D perhaps matching TRBD2 (5 bases). Germline values: CDR1 MDHEN, CDR2 SYDVKM. This CDR3 has 15 residues. With 3 bases removed from V and 5 bases from J, the gap between germline ends came to 17 bases.

The chain has TRBV7-2 and TRBJ2-1; 8 bases fit TRBD2. J lost 7 bases, V lost 5 bases, and 10 bases had no gene match. Germline V lookup: CDR1 SGHTA, CDR2 FQGNSA. This CDR3 has 15 amino acids. The DNA for the CDR3 is TGTGCCAGCAGCACACAGACTAGCGCATTGAATGAGCAGTTCTTC. Translated: CASSTQTSALNEQFF.

This clone has a single count. J is TRBJ2-1 and V is TRBV20-1; no clear D. The CDR3 runs to 11 residues. Per the germline V gene, CDR1 is DFQATT and CDR2 is SNEGSKA (reference sequence). The V end was cut by 6 bases, the J end by 6 bases, with 9 bases between. Written as DNA, the CDR3 is TGCAGTGCGAAGGACGTCAATGAGCAGTTCTTC. Amino acids: CSAKDVNEQFF.

V usage is TRBV29-1 and J usage is TRBJ1-3; no clear D gene. CDR3 length equals 13 residues. From germline, CDR1 is SQVTM and CDR2 ANQGSEA. V dropped 5 bases and J dropped 2 bases, with 10 bases sitting between them. The CDR3: CSVIIEAGNTIYF. The CDR3, as DNA: TGCAGCGTTATCATCGAAGCTGGAAACACCATATATTTT.

Only a few counts were recorded for this clone. V and J are TRBV5-1 and TRBJ1-4; D remains unclear. Trimming took off 1 base at V and 8 bases at J, with 15 bases between the two ends. Germline assignment: CDR1 SGHRS and CDR2 YFSETQ. The CDR3 covers 15 residues. CDR3 coding DNA: TGCGCCAGCAGCTTGAGTCCGACTAAAGGCGAAAAACTGTTTTTT. Its protein is CASSLSPTKGEKLFF.

V is TRBV6-6 and J is TRBJ1-5, with no clear D. Trimming left V 6 bases short and J 0 bases short, with 9 bases between. Germline CDR1 is MNHNY and CDR2 is SVGAGI (reference sequence). The CDR3 consists of 14 residues. The CDR3 DNA reads as TGTGCCAGCAGCCGGACGGATAGCAATCAGCCCCAGCATTTT. As protein: CASSRTDSNQPQHF.

In this sample, this clone turned up a few times. The chain links TRBV19 to TRBJ1-1; unclear D gene. CDR3 length equals 14 residues. The V gene lost 3 bases and the J gene lost 6 bases, with 14 bases spanning the gap. In germline, CDR1 is LNHDA, CDR2 SQIVND (reference sequence). The CDR3 DNA follows: TGTGCCAGTAGTATCATCGGACCTCAGGCTGAAGCTTTCTTT. Translating gives CASSIIGPQAEAFF.

CDR3 sequence reads: CASSSTFDQAPYEQYF. DNA of the CDR3: TGTGCCAGCAGCTCAACTTTCGACCAGGCCCCCTACGAGCAGTACTTC. The rearrangement uses TRBV28 and TRBJ2-7, with D hard to call. Trimming took 6 bases from V and 2 from J, leaving 20 bases between them. The V gene's germline CDR1 is MDHEN and CDR2 SYDVKM. CDR3 length: 16 residues.

For the CDR3, the DNA is TGTGCCAGCAGCGTAGAGATTAATTCACCCCTCCACTTT. Its translation is CASSVEINSPLHF. The V call is TRBV9, the J call TRBJ1-6; D unresolved. Germline V CDR1 and CDR2: SGDLS, YYNGEE. V shed 0 bases and J shed 6 bases, with 4 bases lying between them. This CDR3 has 13 residues.

V and J are TRBV5-1 and TRBJ2-5; perhaps TRBD1 as D (6 bases). This CDR3 spans 14 amino acids. The V gene's germline CDR1 is SGHRS and CDR2 YFSETQ. V lost 0 bases, J lost 10 bases, and 16 bases lay in between. The CDR3: CASSLESGAKDQYF. Written as DNA, the CDR3 is TGCGCCAGCAGCTTGGAATCAGGGGCGAAGGACCAGTACTTC.